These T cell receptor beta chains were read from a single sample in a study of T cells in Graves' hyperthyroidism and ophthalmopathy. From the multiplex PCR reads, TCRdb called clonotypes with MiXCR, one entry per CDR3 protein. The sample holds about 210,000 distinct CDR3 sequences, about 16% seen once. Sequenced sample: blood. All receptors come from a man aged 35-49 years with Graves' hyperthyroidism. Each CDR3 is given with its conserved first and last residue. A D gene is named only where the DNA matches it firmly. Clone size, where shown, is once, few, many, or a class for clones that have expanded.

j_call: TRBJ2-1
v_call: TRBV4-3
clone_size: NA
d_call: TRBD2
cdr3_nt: TGCGCCAGCAGCCAAGCTGAACTAGCGGGGGGCTACAATGAGCAGTTCTTC
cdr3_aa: CASSQAELAGGYNEQFF

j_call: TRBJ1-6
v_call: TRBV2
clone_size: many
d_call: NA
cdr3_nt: TGTGCCAGCAGTGAAGCCGTTGGATCACCCCTCCACTTT
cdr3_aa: CASSEAVGSPLHF

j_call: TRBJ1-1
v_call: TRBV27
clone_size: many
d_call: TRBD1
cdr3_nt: TGTGCCAGCAGTTTACGACAGGGCAGCACTGAAGCTTTCTTT
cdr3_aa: CASSLRQGSTEAFF

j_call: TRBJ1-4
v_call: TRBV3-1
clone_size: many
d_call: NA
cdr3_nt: TGTGCCAGCAGCGCCCGCGGGTTGAATGAAAAACTGTTTTTT
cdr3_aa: CASSARGLNEKLFF

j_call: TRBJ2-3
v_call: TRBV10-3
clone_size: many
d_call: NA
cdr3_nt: TGTGCCCTTCGGACAGACCTGGCAGATACGCAGTATTTT
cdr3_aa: CALRTDLADTQYF

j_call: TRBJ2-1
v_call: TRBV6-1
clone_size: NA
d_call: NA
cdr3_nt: TGTGCCAGCCATACGCCGGGGGGCCATGAGCAGTTCTTC
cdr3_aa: CASHTPGGHEQFF

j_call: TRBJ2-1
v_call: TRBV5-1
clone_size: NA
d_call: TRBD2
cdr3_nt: TGCGCCAGCAGCGAAACATTAGCGGGAGTGTTGAATGAGCAGTTCTTC
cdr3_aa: CASSETLAGVLNEQFF

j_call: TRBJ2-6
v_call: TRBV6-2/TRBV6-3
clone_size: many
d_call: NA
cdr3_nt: TGTGCCAGCACTCCCTACGTAGGATCTGGGGCCAACGTCCTGACTTTC
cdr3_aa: CASTPYVGSGANVLTF

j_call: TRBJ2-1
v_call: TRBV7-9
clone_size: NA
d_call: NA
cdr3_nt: TGTGCCAGCAGCTATACAGGACGGGACAATGAGCAGTTCTTC
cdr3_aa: CASSYTGRDNEQFF

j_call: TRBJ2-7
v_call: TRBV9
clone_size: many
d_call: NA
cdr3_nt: TGTGCCAGCAGCGTAGATATAGGTCACAATGGGGACGAGCAGTACTTC
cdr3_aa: CASSVDIGHNGDEQYF

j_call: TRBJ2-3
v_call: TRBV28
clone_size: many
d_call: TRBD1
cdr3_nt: TGTGCCAGCAGTCTGCGGACAGGGGGGGGCGCAGATACGCAGTATTTT
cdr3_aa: CASSLRTGGGADTQYF

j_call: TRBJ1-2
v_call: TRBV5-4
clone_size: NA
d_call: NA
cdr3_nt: TGTGCCAGCAGTCCGCGGGGAGGATCGTTCTATGGCTACACCTTC
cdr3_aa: CASSPRGGSFYGYTF

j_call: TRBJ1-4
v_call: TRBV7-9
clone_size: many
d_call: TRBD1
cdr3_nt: TGTGCCAGCAGCTATGGACAGGGACCGACTAATGAAAAACTGTTTTTT
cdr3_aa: CASSYGQGPTNEKLFF

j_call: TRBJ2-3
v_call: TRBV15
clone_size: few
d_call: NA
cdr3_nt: TGTGCCACCAGCAGAGAGCGGGGAAGAAGGGCAGATACGCAGTATTTT
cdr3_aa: CATSRERGRRADTQYF

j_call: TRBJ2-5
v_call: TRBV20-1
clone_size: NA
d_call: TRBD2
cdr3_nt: TGCAGTGCTAGTCGGCCTAGCGGACTTCAAGAGACCCAGTACTTC
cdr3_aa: CSASRPSGLQETQYF

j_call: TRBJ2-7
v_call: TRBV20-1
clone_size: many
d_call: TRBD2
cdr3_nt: TGCAGTGCTAGAGAGAAAATAGCGGGGGGGCCTGACGAGCAGTACTTC
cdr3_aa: CSAREKIAGGPDEQYF

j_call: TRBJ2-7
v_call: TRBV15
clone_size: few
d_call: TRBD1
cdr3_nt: TGTGCCACCAGCAGAGACACGGGACAGGGGTCCTACGAGCAGTACTTC
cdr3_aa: CATSRDTGQGSYEQYF

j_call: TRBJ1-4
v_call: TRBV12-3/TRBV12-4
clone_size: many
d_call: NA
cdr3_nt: TGTGCCAGCACCCTTACGGAGGGAGAAAAACTGTTTTTT
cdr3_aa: CASTLTEGEKLFF

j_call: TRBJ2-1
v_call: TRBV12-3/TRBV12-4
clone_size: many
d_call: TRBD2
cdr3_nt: TGTGCCAGCAGTCAGGGACTAGCGGGGGTACCATACAATGAGCAGTTCTTC
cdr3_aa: CASSQGLAGVPYNEQFF

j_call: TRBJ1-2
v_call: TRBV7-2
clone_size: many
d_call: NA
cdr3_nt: TGTGCCAGCAGCCAAGAGGGTTCTTATGGCTACACCTTC
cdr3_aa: CASSQEGSYGYTF

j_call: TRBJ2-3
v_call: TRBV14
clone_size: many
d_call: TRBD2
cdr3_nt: TGTGCCAGCAGCCGGACTAGCGGGGTCACAGATACGCAGTATTTT
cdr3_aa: CASSRTSGVTDTQYF

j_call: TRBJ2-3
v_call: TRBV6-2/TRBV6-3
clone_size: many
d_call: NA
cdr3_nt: TGTGCCAGCAGTTACTCGAGAGAACTCTCATCATACACAGATACGCAGTATTTT
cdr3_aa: CASSYSRELSSYTDTQYF

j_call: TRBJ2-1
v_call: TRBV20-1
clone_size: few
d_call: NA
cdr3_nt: TGCAGTGCCGCCGGGACCGCACGTAATGAGCAGTTCTTC
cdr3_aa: CSAAGTARNEQFF

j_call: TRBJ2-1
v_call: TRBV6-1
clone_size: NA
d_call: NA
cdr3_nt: TGTGCCACCATGGACAGCAATGAGCAGTTCTTC
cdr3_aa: CATMDSNEQFF

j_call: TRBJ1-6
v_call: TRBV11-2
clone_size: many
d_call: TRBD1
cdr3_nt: TGTGCCAGCAGCCGGGACAGAACTAATTCACCCCTCCACTTT
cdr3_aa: CASSRDRTNSPLHF

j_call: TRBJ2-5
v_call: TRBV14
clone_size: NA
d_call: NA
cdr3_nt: TGTGCCAGCAGCCAAAACAGGGAAGGGATAAAAGAGACCCAGTACTTC
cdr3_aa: CASSQNREGIKETQYF

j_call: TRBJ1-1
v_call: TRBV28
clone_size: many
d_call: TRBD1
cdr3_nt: TGTGCCAGCAGTTTTAACAGGGGTGAAGCTTTCTTT
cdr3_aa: CASSFNRGEAFF

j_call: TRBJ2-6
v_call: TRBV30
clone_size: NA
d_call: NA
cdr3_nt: TGTGCCTGGTCCGCGGAACGCTCCAACGTCCTGACTTTC
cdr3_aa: CAWSAERSNVLTF

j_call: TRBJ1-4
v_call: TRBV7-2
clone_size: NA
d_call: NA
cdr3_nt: TGTGCCAGCAGCAACCAGGGGTTTAATGAAAAACTGTTTTTT
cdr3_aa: CASSNQGFNEKLFF

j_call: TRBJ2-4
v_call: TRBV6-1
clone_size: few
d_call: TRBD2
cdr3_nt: TGTGCCAGCAGTGAAGGGACTAGCGGGGATCTCGAAAACATTCAGTACTTC
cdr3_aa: CASSEGTSGDLENIQYF

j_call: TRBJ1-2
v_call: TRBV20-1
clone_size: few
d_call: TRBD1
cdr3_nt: TGCAGTGGGGTAGGCAGGGGGATGGCGGTGTATGGCTACACCTTC
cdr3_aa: CSGVGRGMAVYGYTF

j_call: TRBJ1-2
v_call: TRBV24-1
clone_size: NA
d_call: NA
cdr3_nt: TGTGCCACCAGTGCCCAGGGCGACTGTGGCTACACCTTC
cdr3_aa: CATSAQGDCGYTF

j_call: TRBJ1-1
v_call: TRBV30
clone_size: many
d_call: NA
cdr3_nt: TGTGCCTGGGGGGGTCTGGGGGAAGCTTTCTTT
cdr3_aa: CAWGGLGEAFF

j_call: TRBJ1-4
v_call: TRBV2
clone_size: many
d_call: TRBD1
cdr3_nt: TGTGCCAGCAGTGAAGACAGGGGAGACGAAAAACTGTTTTTT
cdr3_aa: CASSEDRGDEKLFF

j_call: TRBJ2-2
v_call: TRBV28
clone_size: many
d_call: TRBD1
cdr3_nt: TGTGCCAGTACCGGGACAGAGAACACCGGGGAGCTGTTTTTT
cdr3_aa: CASTGTENTGELFF

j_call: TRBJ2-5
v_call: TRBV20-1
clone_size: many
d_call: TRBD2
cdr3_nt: TGCAGTGCTGGACCCAGGACTAGCGGTGGGGAGACCCAGTACTTC
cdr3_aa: CSAGPRTSGGETQYF

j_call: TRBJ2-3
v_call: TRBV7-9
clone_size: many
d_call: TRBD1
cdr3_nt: TGTGCCAGCAGCTTAGCTCCAGGGGGATCCACAGATACGCAGTATTTT
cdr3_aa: CASSLAPGGSTDTQYF

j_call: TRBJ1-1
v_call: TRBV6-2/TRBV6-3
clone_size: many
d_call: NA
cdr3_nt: TGTGCCAGCAGGCGCAGGAATCTGAACACTGAAGCTTTCTTT
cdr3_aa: CASRRRNLNTEAFF

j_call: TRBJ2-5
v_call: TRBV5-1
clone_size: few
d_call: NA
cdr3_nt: TGCGCCAGCAGCAAAGATCCCCGCCAAGAGACCCAGTACTTC
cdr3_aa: CASSKDPRQETQYF

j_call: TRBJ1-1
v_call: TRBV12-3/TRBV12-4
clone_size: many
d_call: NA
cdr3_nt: TGTGCCAGCAGTCCTCCGCGTTGCGCTGAAGCTTTCTTT
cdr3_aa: CASSPPRCAEAFF

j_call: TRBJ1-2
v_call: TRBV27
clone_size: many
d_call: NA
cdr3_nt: TGTGCCAGCAGTTCGAAACAGGGAGCGTATGGCTACACCTTC
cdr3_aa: CASSSKQGAYGYTF

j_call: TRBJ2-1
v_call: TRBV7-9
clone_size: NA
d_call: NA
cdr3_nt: TGTGCCAGCAGCAAAATACTCGGGGTGACTGAGCAGTTCTTC
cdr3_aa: CASSKILGVTEQFF

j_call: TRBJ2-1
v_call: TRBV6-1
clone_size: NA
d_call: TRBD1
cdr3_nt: TGTGCCAGCGACAGGGCGAGGAATGAGCAGTTCTTC
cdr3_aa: CASDRARNEQFF

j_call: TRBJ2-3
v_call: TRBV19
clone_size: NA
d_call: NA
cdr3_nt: TGTGCCAGTAGTATAGAATTTCGTGGGACAACAGATACGCAGTATTTT
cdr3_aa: CASSIEFRGTTDTQYF

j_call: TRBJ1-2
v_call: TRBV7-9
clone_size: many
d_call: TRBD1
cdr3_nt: TGTGCCAGCAGCCGACCGGGACAGATTTTTGGCTACACCTTC
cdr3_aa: CASSRPGQIFGYTF

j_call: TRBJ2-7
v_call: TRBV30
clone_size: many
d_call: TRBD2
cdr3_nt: TGTGCCTGGAGGGGGGGGTCTTGGGACGAGCAGTACTTC
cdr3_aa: CAWRGGSWDEQYF

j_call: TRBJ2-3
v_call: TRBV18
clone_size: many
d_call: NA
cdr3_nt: TGTGCCAGCTCACCCATGACTGGCTCGACAGATACGCAGTATTTT
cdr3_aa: CASSPMTGSTDTQYF

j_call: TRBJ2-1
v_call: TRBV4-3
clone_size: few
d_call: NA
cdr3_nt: TGCGCCAGCAGCCAACCCTCCGGGACACGGCCAAGCATCAGCTCCTACAATGAGCAGTTCTTC
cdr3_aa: CASSQPSGTRPSISSYNEQFF

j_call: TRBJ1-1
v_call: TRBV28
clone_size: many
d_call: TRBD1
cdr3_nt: TGTGCCAGCAGTTGGGGACCGGACAGGGGAGGAATAAACACTGAAGCTTTCTTT
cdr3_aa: CASSWGPDRGGINTEAFF

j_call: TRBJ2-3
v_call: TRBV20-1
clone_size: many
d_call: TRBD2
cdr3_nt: TGCAGTGCTAGAATCGGACTAGCGGCAGATACGCAGTATTTT
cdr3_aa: CSARIGLAADTQYF

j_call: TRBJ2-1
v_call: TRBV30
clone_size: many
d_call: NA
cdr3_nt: TGTGCCTGGAGCAAACACAACAATGAGCAGTTCTTC
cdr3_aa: CAWSKHNNEQFF

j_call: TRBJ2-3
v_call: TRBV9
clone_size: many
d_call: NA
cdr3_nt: TGTGCCAGCAGCTCACGGACGGATACGCAGTATTTT
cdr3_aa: CASSSRTDTQYF